This T cell receptor beta chain was captured in a study of CD8 T cells in Susac syndrome. In blood CD8+ and CD4+ T cells, TCR beta underwent sequencing. Relapsing-remitting disease, either stable or active, was present in the treatment-naive patients who were the multiple sclerosis controls. Random hexamers primed reverse transcription of about 0.5 to 1 ug RNA. The TCR beta CDR3 was amplified by immunoSEQ multiplex PCR across 54 Vbeta, 13 Jbeta. TCRdb re-called the immunoSEQ multiplex PCR reads with MiXCR, one entry per CDR3 protein. The table includes some 300,000 distinct CDR3 sequences, roughly 85% detected once. Germline V gene data show CDR1 as SEHNR and CDR2 as FQNEAQ (reference sequence). CDR3 size: 15 residues. With 2 bases removed from V and 4 bases from J, the gap between germline ends came to 11 bases.

The chain is built from TRBV7-9 and TRBJ2-2; possibly TRBD1 for D (6 bases). Sequencing was carried out using CD8+ T cells from PBMCs. The source of this sequence is a human donor with multiple sclerosis. The chain's CDR3 is CASSLLQGSTGELFF. CDR3 coding DNA: TGTGCCAGCAGCTTACTTCAGGGGTCCACCGGGGAGCTGTTTTTT.